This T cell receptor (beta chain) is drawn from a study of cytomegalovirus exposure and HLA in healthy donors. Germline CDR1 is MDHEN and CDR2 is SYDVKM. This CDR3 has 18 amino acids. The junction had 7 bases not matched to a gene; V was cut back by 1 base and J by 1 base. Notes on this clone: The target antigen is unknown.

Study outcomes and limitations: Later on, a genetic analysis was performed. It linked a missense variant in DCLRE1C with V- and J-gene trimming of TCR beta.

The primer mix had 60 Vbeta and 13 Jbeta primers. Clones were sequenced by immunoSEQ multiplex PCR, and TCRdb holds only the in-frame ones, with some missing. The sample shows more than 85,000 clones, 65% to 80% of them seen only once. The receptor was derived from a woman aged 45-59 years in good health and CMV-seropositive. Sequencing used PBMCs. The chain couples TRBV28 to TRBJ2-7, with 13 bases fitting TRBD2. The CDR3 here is CASSLLLAGGLRSYEQYF. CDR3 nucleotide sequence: TGTGCCAGCAGTTTATTACTAGCGGGAGGGCTAAGGTCCTACGAGCAGTACTTC.